Presented here are 16 T cell receptor beta chains from one specimen sequenced in a study of blood T cell repertoires in COVID-19. Method: immunoSEQ multiplex PCR; TCRdb's copy keeps in-frame clones and lacks some. The sample carries 200,000 to 250,000 clones, 65% to 85% recorded once. What was sequenced was peripheral blood. Receptors were obtained from a man aged 45 to 65 with active or convalescent COVID-19.

This clone has only one observation. J is TRBJ1-4 and V is TRBV5-4; D is ambiguous. Germline V gene sequence: CDR1 SGHNT, CDR2 YYREEE (reference sequence). This CDR3 contains 16 residues. The ends were cut back, 3 bases at V and 0 bases at J, with 12 bases in the middle. The DNA of the CDR3 is TGTGCCAGCAGCTCCCCTGGACTCGCAACTAATGAAAAACTGTTTTTT. Amino acids: CASSSPGLATNEKLFF.

The rearrangement uses TRBV7-8 and TRBJ2-3; 8 bases are shared with TRBD1. The CDR3 totals 17 residues. Unmatched junction bases numbered 8, after V lost 1 base and J lost 2 bases. Germline lookup yields CDR1 SGHVS and CDR2 FQNEAQ. The CDR3 here is CASSLVKGQAYTDTQYF. DNA for the CDR3: TGTGCCAGCAGCTTAGTTAAGGGACAGGCCTACACAGATACGCAGTATTTT.

This chain connects TRBV6-6 to TRBJ1-3; 7 bases map to TRBD1. V shed 6 bases and J 2 bases; nucleotides not matched to a gene: 10. The CDR3 extends over 16 amino acids. CDR1 and CDR2 (germline): MNHNY, SVGAGI (reference sequence). CDR3 in amino acids: CASSHNGGGTGNTIYF. The DNA for the CDR3 is TGTGCCAGCAGCCATAACGGAGGGGGCACTGGAAACACCATATATTTT.

J is TRBJ2-2 and V is TRBV24-1; 14 bases are a match to TRBD2. CDR1 and CDR2 (germline): KGHDR, SFDVKD. The V segment lost 3 bases and the J segment 4 bases; nucleotides outside the gene matches: 6. The CDR3 is made up of 18 amino acids. The CDR3 nucleotides read TGTGCCACCAGTGATGCTGGGACTAGCGGGGGCCCCACCGGGGAGCTGTTTTTT. This gives the protein CATSDAGTSGGPTGELFF.

This rearrangement joins TRBV29-1 to TRBJ2-5, with 9 bases that match TRBD2. Germline CDR1 and CDR2: SQVTM and ANQGSEA. V lost 5 bases, J lost 2 bases, and 6 bases stayed unmatched. This CDR3 region has 14 residues. The CDR3 here is CSVRSGGSQETQYF. In DNA form, the CDR3 reads TGCAGCGTTAGGAGCGGGGGGTCACAAGAGACCCAGTACTTC.

The rearrangement uses TRBV19 and TRBJ2-7; a weak D match, TRBD2 (5 bases). Between the trimmed V and J ends, which lost 9 bases and 7 bases, there was a span of 13 bases. From germline, CDR1 is LNHDA and CDR2 SQIVND (reference sequence). The CDR3 runs 11 residues. CDR3 bases: TGTGCCAGCGGCGATAGGAGGGAGCAGTACTTC. Translated, it gives CASGDRREQYF.

This clone was picked up many times. The chain carries TRBV7-9 and TRBJ1-6; possible D gene TRBD1, 5 bases. This CDR3 is built from 19 residues. The V gene's germline CDR1 is SEHNR and CDR2 FQNEAQ (reference sequence). Between the trimmed V and J ends, which lost 2 bases and 4 bases, there was a span of 21 bases. CDR3 nucleotides: TGTGCCAGCAGCTTATGGGGCAGGGAATCCGTCTCGTATAATTCACCCCTCCACTTT. Protein: CASSLWGRESVSYNSPLHF.

The V gene is TRBV27, the J gene TRBJ2-2; 13 nucleotides agree with TRBD2. CDR3 length equals 16 residues. Germline V gene lookup returns CDR1 MNHEY and CDR2 SMNVEV (reference sequence). The ends lost 7 bases at V and 1 base at J; junction bases unmatched: 3. The CDR3 loop is CASTRTSGRNTGELFF. Written as DNA, the CDR3 is TGTGCCAGCACCCGGACTAGCGGGAGGAACACCGGGGAGCTGTTTTTT.

This clone has just a few counts. The gene calls are TRBV21-1 and TRBJ1-5. TRBV21-1 is a pseudogene locus. CDR3 length: 16 amino acids. The CDR3 region is CASSRPGSYSNQPQHF. CDR3 nucleotides: TGTGCCAGCAGCAGGCCCGGGAGTTATAGCAATCAGCCCCAGCATTTT.

The chain combines TRBV7-2 with TRBJ1-3; 9 nucleotides agree with TRBD1. CDR1 is SGHTA and CDR2 is FQGNSA in the germline V gene. V trimming: 5 bases; J trimming: 4 bases; junction bases outside the gene matches: 12. This CDR3 contains 17 residues. CDR3 protein: CASSPLGTGTSGNTIYF. Written as DNA, the CDR3 is TGTGCCAGCAGCCCCTTAGGGACAGGGACCTCAGGAAACACCATATATTTT.

This clone appeared a few times. The J gene is TRBJ1-3, the V gene TRBV11-2; 9 nucleotides line up with TRBD1. The CDR3 sequence is 14 residues long. Germline V lookup: CDR1 SGHAT, CDR2 FQNNGV. With V trimmed by 5 bases and J by 4 bases, 3 bases remained unmatched. The DNA for the CDR3 is TGTGCCAGCAGCCAGGGACAGGGAGGAAACACCATATATTTT. Its protein is CASSQGQGGNTIYF.

The CDR3 sequence: CASSSPRWQAGAPETQYF. The CDR3 bases are TGTGCCAGCAGTTCCCCTCGTTGGCAAGCGGGAGCCCCAGAGACCCAGTACTTC. This chain uses TRBV28 with TRBJ2-5; 8 bases fit TRBD2. V shed 4 bases and J 4 bases; nucleotides not matched to a gene: 17. This CDR3 has 18 amino acids. Germline assignment: CDR1 MDHEN and CDR2 SYDVKM.

This chain connects TRBV12-3 or TRBV12-4 to TRBJ1-1, with D possibly being TRBD1 (5 bases). CDR3 length equals 13 residues. V shed 5 bases and J shed 4 bases, with 11 bases lying between them. CDR3 in DNA: TGTGCCAGCAGTCCCATAAGGGGCACTGAAGCTTTCTTT. This translates into CASSPIRGTEAFF.

The gene calls are TRBV6-2 or TRBV6-3 and TRBJ2-7; 7 nucleotides line up with TRBD1. This CDR3 comprises 16 residues. Germline V gene lookup returns CDR1 MNHEY and CDR2 SVGEGT. With 0 bases clipped from V and 2 bases from J, the junction kept 7 bases outside the gene matches. The CDR3 sequence: CASSYSRQGTAYEQYF. DNA of the CDR3: TGTGCCAGCAGTTACTCTCGGCAGGGGACAGCCTACGAGCAGTACTTC.

This sequence joins TRBV6-8 and TRBJ1-4; 8 bases align to TRBD1. The CDR3 loop spans 23 amino acids. V was pared by 6 bases and J by 0 bases, with 27 bases of the junction left unmatched. Germline values: CDR1 MNHGY, CDR2 SAAAGT. The CDR3 DNA is TGTGCCAGCAGCATACCCTCCGGGACAGGTTTTCCCCCTGGCCTCGCAACTAATGAAAAACTGTTTTTT. Encoded protein: CASSIPSGTGFPPGLATNEKLFF.

The chain carries TRBV24-1 and TRBJ1-1, with D perhaps matching TRBD1 (5 bases). This CDR3 is built from 14 residues. CDR1 and CDR2 from the germline V gene are KGHDR and SFDVKD. Trimming removed 5 bases at V and 6 bases at J, with 15 bases between. The CDR3 sequence: CATSAAGTRAEAFF. The DNA for the CDR3 is TGTGCCACCAGTGCCGCTGGGACTCGGGCTGAAGCTTTCTTT.